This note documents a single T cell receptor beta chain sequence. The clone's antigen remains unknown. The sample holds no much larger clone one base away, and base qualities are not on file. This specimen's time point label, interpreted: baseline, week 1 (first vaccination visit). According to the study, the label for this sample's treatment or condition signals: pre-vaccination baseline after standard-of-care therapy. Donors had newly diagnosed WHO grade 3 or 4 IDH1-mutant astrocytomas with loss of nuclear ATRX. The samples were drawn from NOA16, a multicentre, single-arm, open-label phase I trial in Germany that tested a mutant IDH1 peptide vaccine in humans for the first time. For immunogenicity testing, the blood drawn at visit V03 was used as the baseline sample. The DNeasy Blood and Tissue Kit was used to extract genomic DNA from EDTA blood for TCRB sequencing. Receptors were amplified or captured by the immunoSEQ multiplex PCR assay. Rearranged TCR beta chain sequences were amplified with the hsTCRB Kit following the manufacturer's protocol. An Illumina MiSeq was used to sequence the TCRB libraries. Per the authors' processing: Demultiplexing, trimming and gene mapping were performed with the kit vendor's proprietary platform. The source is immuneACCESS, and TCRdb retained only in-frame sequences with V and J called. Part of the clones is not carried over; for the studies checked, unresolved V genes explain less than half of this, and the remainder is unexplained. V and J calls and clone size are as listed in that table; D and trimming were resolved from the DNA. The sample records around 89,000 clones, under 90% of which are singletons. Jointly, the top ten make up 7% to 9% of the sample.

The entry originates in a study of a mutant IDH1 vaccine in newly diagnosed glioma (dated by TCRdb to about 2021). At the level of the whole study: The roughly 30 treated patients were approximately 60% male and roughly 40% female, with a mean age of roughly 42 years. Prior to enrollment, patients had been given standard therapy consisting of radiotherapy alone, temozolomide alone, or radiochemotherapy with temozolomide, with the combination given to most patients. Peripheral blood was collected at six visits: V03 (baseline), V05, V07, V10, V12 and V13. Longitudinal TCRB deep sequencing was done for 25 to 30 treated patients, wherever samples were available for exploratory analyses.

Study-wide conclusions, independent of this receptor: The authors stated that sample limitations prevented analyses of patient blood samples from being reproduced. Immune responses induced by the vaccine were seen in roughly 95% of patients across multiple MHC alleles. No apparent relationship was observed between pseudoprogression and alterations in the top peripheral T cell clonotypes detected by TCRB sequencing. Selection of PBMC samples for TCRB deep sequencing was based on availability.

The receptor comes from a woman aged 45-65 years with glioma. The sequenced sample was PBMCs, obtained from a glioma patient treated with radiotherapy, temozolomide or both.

The encoded CDR3 is CASSNGLAAQETQYF. In nucleotide form, the sequence is TGCGCCAGCAGCAATGGACTAGCGGCCCAAGAGACCCAGTACTTC. Rearrangement joined TRBV5-1 to TRBJ2-5; TRBD2 agrees with 10 junctional bases. Here V drops 4 bases and J drops 1 base, and the junction holds 4 bases not matched to any gene. CDR1 and CDR2, per the germline V gene, are SGHRS and YFSETQ. The CDR3 goes from the cysteine to the phenylalanine over 15 residues. Only the CDR3 portion is preserved as DNA: 45 bases, with reading frame beginning at the first base.